Below, 20 T cell receptor beta chains from the same sample are listed, as sequenced in a study of blood T cell repertoires in COVID-19. Sequenced by immunoSEQ multiplex PCR; TCRdb stores in-frame clones only, minus some. The sample contains around 260,000 clones, about 80% of which appear only once. The specimen was PBMCs or T cells enriched from blood (not recorded which). The receptors derive from a man aged 25-40 years with acute COVID-19.

J is TRBJ2-1 and V is TRBV7-9; the match to TRBD1 covers 8 bases. The CDR3 spans 16 residues. The ends lost 5 bases at V and 0 bases at J; junction bases unmatched: 6. Germline CDR1 reads SEHNR; CDR2 reads FQNEAQ (reference sequence). The CDR3 nucleotides are TGTGCCAGCAGCCCCCCGGGACAGGCCTCCTACAATGAGCAGTTCTTC. This gives the protein CASSPPGQASYNEQFF.

The chain recombines TRBV2 with TRBJ1-3; possibly TRBD1 for D (6 bases). The CDR3 is 14 amino acids. Between the trimmed V and J ends, which lost 6 bases and 2 bases, there was a span of 11 bases. The V gene's germline CDR1 is SNHLY and CDR2 FYNNEI. The CDR3, as DNA: TGTGCCAGCAGACCAGGGGACACTGGAAACACCATATATTTT. Protein: CASRPGDTGNTIYF. The full variable domain, rest sourced from reference TRBV2 and TRBJ1-3, is EPEVTQTPSHQVTQMGQEVILRCVPISNHLYFYWYRQILGQKVEFLVSFYNNEISEKSEIFDDQFSVERPDGSNFTLKIRSTKLEDSAMYFCASRPGDTGNTIYFGEGSWLTVV.

V gene TRBV25-1 combines with J gene TRBJ2-5, with a tentative D call TRBD1 (6 bases). Trimming left V 2 bases short and J 4 bases short, with 11 bases between. Germline loops: CDR1 MGHDK, CDR2 SYGVNS. This CDR3 is 14 amino acids long. The CDR3 protein is CASSETGLLETQYF. The CDR3 region has the DNA TGTGCCAGCAGTGAAACAGGGTTACTAGAGACCCAGTACTTC.

This chain uses TRBV4-1 with TRBJ2-3; D may be TRBD2 (6 bases). Trimming took 1 base from V and 6 from J, leaving 8 bases between them. Germline loops: CDR1 MGHRA, CDR2 YSYEKL. CDR3 length equals 13 residues. This CDR3 reads CASSQARGDTQYF. The CDR3 bases are TGCGCCAGCAGCCAAGCCCGGGGGGATACGCAGTATTTT.

The chain carries TRBV29-1 and TRBJ1-1; 7 bases match TRBD1. V dropped 5 bases and J dropped 10; count of bases not matched to a gene: 16. CDR3 length: 14 amino acids. Germline lookup yields CDR1 SQVTM and CDR2 ANQGSEA. CDR3 sequence reads: CSVHSPKGGPGAFF. The CDR3, as DNA: TGCAGCGTTCACTCACCTAAAGGGGGCCCGGGAGCTTTCTTT.

This chain links TRBV5-4 with TRBJ2-2, with D possibly TRBD1 on 6 matching bases. There are 16 residues in the CDR3. Trimming left V 3 bases short and J 4 bases short, with 16 bases between. The V gene's germline CDR1 is SGHNT and CDR2 YYREEE (reference sequence). Here the CDR3 DNA reads TGTGCCAGCAGCTCCGGCGGGCAGGGGCGCACCGGGGAGCTGTTTTTT. Translated: CASSSGGQGRTGELFF.

The J gene is TRBJ2-7, the V gene TRBV29-1, with 9 nucleotides matching TRBD2. The CDR3 covers 13 residues. Trimming took 4 bases from V and 3 from J; bases not matched to a gene: 4. The germline V gene encodes CDR1 SQVTM and CDR2 ANQGSEA. CDR3: CSVVLAGRYEQYV. Written as DNA, the CDR3 is TGCAGCGTTGTCCTAGCGGGGCGCTACGAGCAGTACGTC.

The V and J genes are TRBV14 and TRBJ2-1; 11 nucleotides align to TRBD2. Trimming at V came to 0 bases and at J to 7 bases, leaving 5 bases not matched to a gene. There are 16 residues in the CDR3. The germline V gene has CDR1 SGHDN and CDR2 FVKESK. CDR3 protein: CASSQDKLAGANEQFF. CDR3 coding DNA: TGTGCCAGCAGCCAAGACAAACTAGCGGGAGCAAATGAGCAGTTCTTC.

The genes are TRBV4-1 and TRBJ2-1; no firm D call. The length of the CDR3 is 11 residues. Trimming cost V 3 bases and J 6 bases, with 3 bases left between them. CDR1 and CDR2 from the germline V gene are MGHRA and YSYEKL. CDR3 region: CASSQANEQFF. The CDR3 DNA is TGCGCCAGCAGCCAGGCCAATGAGCAGTTCTTC.

The chain links TRBV28 to TRBJ2-3, with TRBD2 identical over 9 bases. V lost 4 bases and J lost 5; bases outside the gene matches: 13. CDR3 length equals 17 residues. Germline CDR1 is MDHEN and CDR2 is SYDVKM. CDR3 region: CASSSGGNSGGVDTQYF. CDR3 nucleotide sequence: TGTGCCAGCAGTTCCGGGGGCAATAGCGGGGGAGTAGATACGCAGTATTTT.

The gene calls are TRBV5-4 and TRBJ2-2; the D gene is possibly TRBD1 (7 bases). Trimming removed 5 bases from V and 0 bases from J, with 14 bases in between. The length of the CDR3 is 16 residues. The V gene's germline CDR1 is SGHNT and CDR2 YYREEE (reference sequence). The CDR3 spells CASRPGGGANTGELFF. CDR3 in DNA: TGTGCCAGCAGACCCGGAGGGGGCGCGAACACCGGGGAGCTGTTTTTT. The whole variable domain, filled in from reference TRBV5-4 and TRBJ2-2, reads ETGVTQSPTHLIKTRGQQVTLRCSSQSGHNTVSWYQQALGQGPQFIFQYYREEENGRGNFPPRFSGLQFPNYSSELNVNALELDDSALYLCASRPGGGANTGELFFGEGSRLTVL.

J is TRBJ2-1 and V is TRBV11-3; D call uncertain. Germline-derived CDR1 and CDR2 are SGHNT and YENEEA. V gave up 0 bases and J gave up 5 bases, with 11 bases separating them. This CDR3 is 15 amino acids long. The CDR3: CASSLELAKNNEQFF. In nucleotides, the CDR3 is TGTGCCAGCAGCTTAGAACTCGCAAAGAACAATGAGCAGTTCTTC.

The chain recombines TRBV11-2 with TRBJ2-7; no definite D call. The CDR3 is 13 amino acids. V gave up 0 bases and J gave up 6 bases, with 9 bases separating them. Germline-derived CDR1 and CDR2 are SGHAT and FQNNGV. CDR3 in amino acids: CASSLEHLLEQYV. The DNA of the CDR3 is TGTGCCAGCAGCTTAGAACATCTCCTCGAGCAGTACGTC.

This clone was picked up one time. V gene TRBV21-1 combines with J gene TRBJ2-1; TRBD2, the D gene given by the table, was not confirmed from the DNA. TRBV21-1 is an annotated pseudogene. This CDR3 comprises 15 residues. DNA for the CDR3: TGTGCCAGCAGCAGACTAGCGGGGATCGACAATGAGCAGTTCTTC. This gives the protein CASSRLAGIDNEQFF.

This chain uses TRBV2 with TRBJ1-2, with D unclear. The CDR3 runs to 13 residues. Trimming left V 7 bases short and J 6 bases short, with 15 bases between. Germline CDR1 reads SNHLY; CDR2 reads FYNNEI. CDR3 protein: CASNVVKGDGYTF. The CDR3 coding sequence is TGTGCCAGCAACGTCGTGAAGGGAGATGGCTACACCTTC.

V usage is TRBV30 and J usage is TRBJ2-3; D possibly corresponds to TRBD2 (5 bases). Trimming removed 0 bases at V and 5 bases at J, with 15 bases between. Germline V CDR1 and CDR2: GTSNPN, SVGIG (reference sequence). This CDR3 comprises 15 residues. The CDR3 loop reads CAWSVVGIDGDTQYF. The CDR3 DNA reads TGTGCCTGGAGTGTAGTCGGGATAGACGGAGATACGCAGTATTTT. Full variable domain (outside the CDR3, taken from reference TRBV30 and TRBJ2-3): SQTIHQWPATLVQPVGSPLSLECTVEGTSNPNLYWYRQAAGRGLQLLFYSVGIGQISSEVPQNLSASRPQDRQFILSSKKLLLSDSGFYLCAWSVVGIDGDTQYFGPGTRLTVL.

This clone was seen more than once but under ten times. The genes are TRBV4-1 and TRBJ1-3, with 8 bases lining up with TRBD1. Trimming removed 5 bases from V and 1 base from J; junction bases left unmatched: 4. The germline V gene has CDR1 MGHRA and CDR2 YSYEKL. This CDR3 has 15 residues. CDR3 bases: TGCGCCAGCAGCTGGACAGGGCATTCTGGAAACACCATATATTTT. This encodes CASSWTGHSGNTIYF.

The chain combines TRBV28 with TRBJ2-7; 9 nucleotides agree with TRBD1. The CDR3 has 14 amino acids. Germline CDR1 is MDHEN and CDR2 is SYDVKM. The J segment lost 3 bases and the V segment lost 8 bases, leaving 8 bases of the junction unmatched. In DNA, the CDR3 is TGTGCCAGCCATGGGACAGGGCGTAACTACGAGCAGTACGTC. This translates into CASHGTGRNYEQYV.

The rearrangement uses TRBV3-1 (or the pseudogene TRBV3-2) and TRBJ2-2; TRBD2 matches at 10 bases. Germline CDR1 reads LGHDT; CDR2 reads YNNKEL (reference sequence). The CDR3 has 17 residues. V shed 2 bases, J shed 5 bases, and the junction held 8 bases outside the gene matches. DNA of the CDR3: TGTGCCAGCAGCCAAAGAAGCAGCGGGGGGGCGACCGGGGAGCTGTTTTTT. This sequence encodes CASSQRSSGGATGELFF.

This chain joins TRBV15 and TRBJ1-2; 8 bases line up with TRBD1. Germline lookup yields CDR1 LNHNV and CDR2 YYDKDF (reference sequence). V lost 4 bases and J lost 6; bases outside the gene matches: 7. The CDR3 is 14 residues long. The CDR3 region is CATSTGGTGHGYTF. The CDR3 DNA reads TGTGCCACCAGCACAGGAGGGACAGGCCATGGCTACACCTTC.